This T cell receptor (beta chain) was sequenced in a study of tumor and adjacent non-tumor tissue in lung cancer. V shed 7 bases and J 4 bases; nucleotides not matched to a gene: 10. Germline values: CDR1 MNHEY, CDR2 SVGEGT. CDR3 size: 16 residues. RNA was extracted from bulk tissue without any cell sorting. A modified ARM-PCR protocol with three rounds of nested PCR amplified TCRbeta. TCRdb ran MiXCR on the multiplex PCR reads and lists one entry per CDR3 protein. The sample lists approximately 110,000 distinct CDR3 sequences; more than 70% were seen once. This clonotype was seen many times. Sequences were obtained from lung tumor tissue. J is TRBJ2-1 and V is TRBV6-2 or TRBV6-3; the match to TRBD1 covers 10 bases. This TCR was sampled from a woman aged 55-70 years with non-small cell lung cancer. CDR3 nucleotide sequence: TGTGCCAGCATCCGGACAGGGGGAGTCGGTTACAATGAGCAGTTCTTC. The encoded protein is CASIRTGGVGYNEQFF.